A single sample gave rise to the 7 T cell receptor beta chains below, sequenced in a study of T cells after yellow fever vaccination. TCRdb recomputed calls from the 5' RACE reads with MiXCR, one row per CDR3 protein. This repertoire shows approximately 350,000 distinct CDR3 sequences, under 14% found once; its top ten account for less than 20%. Sequenced material: PBMCs, taken on the day of the first yellow fever vaccination. The receptors were gathered from a man between 18 and 35 years old who received the YFV17D yellow fever vaccine.

Ten or more counts support this clonotype. CDR3 DNA sequence: TGTGCCAGCACCAAAGGGGGGAGGGTGAACACTGAAGCTTTCTTT. This gives the protein CASTKGGRVNTEAFF. The gene calls are TRBV12-3 or TRBV12-4 and TRBJ1-1; tentatively, D is TRBD1 (6 bases). The CDR3 length is 15 residues. Trimming removed 7 bases at V and 0 bases at J, with 15 bases between.

This clonotype was observed a handful of times. This rearrangement joins TRBV12-3 or TRBV12-4 to TRBJ2-2, with a possible D match to TRBD1 (6 bases). V shed 7 bases and J shed 4 bases, with 16 bases lying between them. This CDR3 comprises 15 residues. This CDR3 is CASTTRGASTGELFF. CDR3 nucleotides: TGTGCCAGCACTACCAGGGGAGCGAGCACCGGGGAGCTGTTTTTT.

This chain connects TRBV5-1 to TRBJ2-1; 10 bases match TRBD1. The CDR3 runs to 15 residues. Germline V gene lookup returns CDR1 SGHRS and CDR2 YFSETQ. V was pared by 2 bases and J by 3 bases, with 2 bases of the junction left unmatched. This CDR3 is CASSFGQGDYNEQFF. CDR3 nucleotides: TGCGCCAGCAGCTTTGGACAGGGGGACTACAATGAGCAGTTCTTC.

This clonotype occurred a few times. The rearrangement joins TRBV6-5 to TRBJ2-3; 7 nucleotides match TRBD2. CDR1 is MNHEY, CDR2 SVGAGI, per germline. The CDR3 has 16 amino acids. J lost 4 bases, V lost 4 bases, and 11 bases had no gene match. The CDR3 sequence is CASSSDSAGVADTQYF. The CDR3 nucleotides read TGTGCCAGCAGTTCCGACTCCGCGGGGGTCGCAGATACGCAGTATTTT.

This chain uses TRBV20-1 with TRBJ1-2; D may be TRBD1 (5 bases). Germline CDR1 DFQATT, CDR2 SNEGSKA (reference sequence). This CDR3 spans 17 amino acids. V gave up 0 bases and J gave up 4 bases, with 21 bases separating them. In DNA, the CDR3 is TGCAGTGCTAGAGATCGGGGTGGAGGGGCGTCTCTCTATGGCTACACCTTC. This codes for CSARDRGGGASLYGYTF.

This clonotype has only a few counts. V and J are TRBV7-9 and TRBJ2-2; perhaps TRBD2 as D (5 bases). Germline V gene sequence: CDR1 SEHNR, CDR2 FQNEAQ (reference sequence). This CDR3 region has 12 residues. The V end lost 3 bases, the J end lost 8 bases, and 7 bases lay between the germline ends. CDR3 DNA sequence: TGTGCCAGCAGCTTGGAGGCGGGGGAGCTGTTTTTT. It is translated as CASSLEAGELFF.

The table lists this clonotype with a few counts. As DNA, the CDR3 is TGTGCCAGCAGCCCCCCCCGGACTAGCCCCAATGAGCAGTTCTTC. Its translation is CASSPPRTSPNEQFF. The rearrangement joins TRBV12-3 or TRBV12-4 to TRBJ2-1, with TRBD2 matching over 8 bases. V trimming: 6 bases; J trimming: 6 bases; junction bases outside the gene matches: 10. The CDR3 runs 15 residues.